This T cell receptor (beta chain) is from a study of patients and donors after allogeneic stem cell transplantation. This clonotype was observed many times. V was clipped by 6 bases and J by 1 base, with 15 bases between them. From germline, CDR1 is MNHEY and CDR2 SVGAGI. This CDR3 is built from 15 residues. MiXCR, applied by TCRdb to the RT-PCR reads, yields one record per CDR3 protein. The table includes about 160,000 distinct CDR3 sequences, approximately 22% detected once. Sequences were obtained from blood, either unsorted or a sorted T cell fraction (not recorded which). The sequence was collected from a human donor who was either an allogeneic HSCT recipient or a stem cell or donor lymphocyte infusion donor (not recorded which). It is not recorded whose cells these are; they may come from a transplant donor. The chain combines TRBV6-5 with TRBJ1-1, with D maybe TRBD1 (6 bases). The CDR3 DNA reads TGTGCCAGCAGAAGCAATCAGGGGCCGAACACTGAAGCTTTCTTT. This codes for CASRSNQGPNTEAFF.